This T cell receptor beta chain was retrieved from a study of T cell responses to AZD1222 COVID-19 vaccine. As for the study in general: Pooling covered second doses at about 4 or about 12 weeks.

Overall study findings and caveats: Only 5 or 6 people who got AZD1222 tested seropositive at baseline.

Profiling relied on immunoSEQ multiplex PCR, and the TCRdb table lists in-frame clones only, not all of them. Of more than 95,000 clones in the sample, over 80% are singletons; the top ten hold over 6.5%. CDR1 and CDR2 (germline): SGHTA, FQGNSA. V lost 5 bases to trimming and J lost 2 bases, with 16 bases between them. The CDR3 runs 16 residues. Points on this clone: Its antigen is currently unknown.

The specimen was peripheral blood, collected on day 0 of AZD1222 vaccination. The chain is built from TRBV7-2 and TRBJ1-5, with a tentative D call TRBD1 (5 bases). The TCR comes from an adult in good health. The chain's CDR3 is CASSAQGREGNQPQHF. In nucleotides, the CDR3 is TGTGCCAGCAGCGCTCAGGGAAGGGAAGGCAATCAGCCCCAGCATTTT.